The subject of this entry is one TCR beta chain. Trimming took 0 bases from V and 0 from J, leaving 15 bases between them. Germline CDR1 and CDR2: SNHLY and FYNNEI. The CDR3 sequence is 17 residues long. The data were obtained in a study of technical replicates of blood from four donors. The table came from immunoSEQ multiplex PCR; TCRdb's copy has only in-frame clones and leaves some out. The table records some 70,000 clones, about 95% of them present only once. The chain is built from TRBV2 and TRBJ2-7; tentatively, D is TRBD2 (7 bases). Specimen: T cells isolated from PBMCs. This sequence was found in a human donor in good health. The CDR3 protein is CASSEASEGDYSYEQYF. CDR3 nucleotide sequence: TGTGCCAGCAGTGAAGCGAGTGAGGGGGACTACTCCTACGAGCAGTACTTC.